Listed below are T cell receptor beta chains from one sample, sequenced in a study of T cell responses to AZD1222 COVID-19 vaccine. Data came from immunoSEQ multiplex PCR; TCRdb stores just in-frame clones and leaves some out. Of approximately 150,000 clones in the sample, around nine tenths were seen once. Sequenced material: peripheral blood, taken on day 0 of AZD1222 vaccination. Receptor source: an adult in good health. CDR3s include the opening cysteine and the closing phenylalanine or tryptophan. Fields, in order: clone size, J gene, D gene, V gene, CDR3 protein, CDR3 DNA. A D gene is named only where the DNA matches it firmly. Clone size is shown for a subset of rows, as once, few, many or a class of expanded clone.

>NA|TRBJ1-3|NA|TRBV2
CASSGQFSGNTIYF
TGTGCCAGCAGCGGACAGTTCTCTGGAAACACCATATATTTT
>NA|TRBJ2-6|TRBD2|TRBV27
CASKAGAGGANVLTF
TGTGCCAGCAAAGCGGGAGCGGGTGGGGCCAACGTCCTGACTTTC
>NA|TRBJ2-1|NA|TRBV5-4
CASSLGTDSSYNEQFF
TGTGCCAGCAGCTTGGGGACTGATAGCTCCTACAATGAGCAGTTCTTC
>NA|TRBJ1-2|NA|TRBV5-1
CASSLTKGHSTYGYTF
TGCGCCAGCAGCTTAACCAAAGGACACTCTACCTATGGCTACACCTTC
>NA|TRBJ2-1|TRBD2|TRBV10-3
CAISESFLAGGSYRNEQFF
TGTGCCATCAGTGAGTCGTTTCTAGCGGGAGGGTCTTATCGGAATGAGCAGTTCTTC
>NA|TRBJ1-2|NA|TRBV27
CASSPPGGGRGRNGYTF
TGTGCCAGCAGTCCTCCCGGGGGGGGGAGGGGACGGAATGGCTACACCTTC
>NA|TRBJ1-3|NA|TRBV6-5
CASSFPKNSGNTIYF
TGTGCCAGCAGTTTCCCGAAGAACTCTGGAAACACCATATATTTT
>NA|TRBJ2-7|TRBD1|TRBV4-2
CASSQFGLADRPAYEQYF
TGTGCCAGCAGCCAATTCGGGTTGGCGGACAGGCCCGCCTACGAGCAGTACTTC
>NA|TRBJ2-7|NA|TRBV7-9
CAEGVSGSYEQYF
TGTGCAGAGGGAGTGTCGGGGTCCTACGAGCAGTACTTC
>NA|TRBJ2-1|NA|TRBV19
CASSVQLVYNEQFF
TGTGCCAGTAGTGTCCAACTGGTCTACAATGAGCAGTTCTTC
>NA|TRBJ2-6|NA|TRBV2
CASSPRAGANVLTF
TGTGCCAGCAGTCCCAGAGCTGGGGCCAACGTCCTGACTTTC
>NA|TRBJ1-2|TRBD1|TRBV20-1
CSASRRTGYYGYTF
TGCAGTGCTAGTAGGAGGACAGGTTACTATGGCTACACCTTC
>NA|TRBJ1-2|NA|TRBV11-2
CASSLELSSFGGYGYTF
TGTGCCAGCAGCTTAGAACTTAGCAGTTTCGGGGGCTATGGCTACACCTTC
>NA|TRBJ2-3|NA|TRBV5-1
CASSLDRAPDTQYF
TGCGCCAGCAGCTTGGACAGGGCCCCAGATACGCAGTATTTT
>NA|TRBJ1-1|NA|TRBV27
CASSSDRGLKENTEAFF
TGTGCCAGCAGTTCCGATCGGGGACTGAAGGAGAACACTGAAGCTTTCTTT
>NA|TRBJ2-3|NA|TRBV29-1
CSVEDKPVTDTQYF
TGCAGCGTTGAAGATAAGCCAGTCACAGATACGCAGTATTTT
>NA|TRBJ1-2|NA|TRBV5-1
CASSLAQGRRNGYTF
TGCGCCAGCAGCTTGGCGCAGGGGCGAAGGAATGGCTACACCTTC
>NA|TRBJ1-6|TRBD1|TRBV27
CASSLSGTGHSPLHF
TGTGCCAGCAGTTTAAGCGGGACAGGGCACTCACCCCTCCACTTT
>NA|TRBJ1-2|NA|TRBV5-1
CASSFFPLPNTANYGYTF
TGCGCCAGCAGCTTCTTCCCCTTACCGAACACAGCTAACTATGGCTACACCTTC
>NA|TRBJ2-5|TRBD1|TRBV19
CASSLNPGQGQETQYF
TGTGCCAGTAGTTTAAACCCGGGACAGGGGCAAGAGACCCAGTACTTC
>NA|TRBJ2-1|TRBD1|TRBV19
CASSIVPDRYEQFF
TGTGCCAGTAGTATAGTTCCGGACAGGTATGAGCAGTTCTTC
>NA|TRBJ2-1|NA|TRBV3-1/TRBV3-2
CASSPWGVNNEQFF
TGTGCCAGCAGCCCCTGGGGGGTCAACAATGAGCAGTTCTTC
>NA|TRBJ1-4|NA|TRBV30
CAWRRLATNEKLFF
TGTGCCTGGAGGCGCCTAGCAACTAATGAAAAACTGTTTTTT
>NA|TRBJ1-1|NA|TRBV5-3
CARENEAFF
TGTGCCAGAGAAAATGAAGCTTTCTTT
>NA|TRBJ2-5|NA|TRBV3-1/TRBV3-2
CASSQVWGVRETQYF
TGTGCCAGCAGCCAAGTGTGGGGCGTGAGGGAGACCCAGTACTTC
>NA|TRBJ2-5|NA|TRBV6-1
CASSEERIQETQYF
TGTGCCAGCAGTGAAGAGCGGATACAAGAGACCCAGTACTTC
>NA|TRBJ1-5|TRBD1|TRBV7-6
CASSLGGGTGRPQHF
TGTGCCAGCAGCTTAGGAGGGGGGACAGGAAGGCCCCAGCATTTT
>once|TRBJ1-2|NA|TRBV3-1/TRBV3-2
CASSLSREGYYGYTF
TGTGCCAGCAGCCTCTCTCGGGAGGGATACTATGGCTACACCTTC
>once|TRBJ1-1|NA|TRBV7-2
CASSPGRSDTEAFF
TGTGCCAGCAGCCCGGGGAGGTCGGACACTGAAGCTTTCTTT
>NA|TRBJ2-5|NA|TRBV5-1
CASSLETGSLTETQYF
TGCGCCAGCAGCCTAGAGACTGGGTCTTTAACGGAGACCCAGTACTTC
>NA|TRBJ2-7|NA|TRBV6-5
CASSTRQGSYEQYF
TGTGCCAGCAGTACCAGGCAGGGCTCCTACGAGCAGTACTTC
>NA|TRBJ2-7|TRBD1|TRBV3-1/TRBV3-2
CASSPGQGARYEQYF
TGTGCCAGCAGCCCAGGCCAGGGGGCAAGATACGAGCAGTACTTC